This T cell receptor beta chain is drawn from a study of T-cell memory formation after mild COVID-19. Findings and limits, study-wide: A balance of CD4 and CD8 characterized clones contracting day 15 to 85, whereas later expanders leaned CD4+. In second-wave clones peaking day 37, SARS-CoV-2 specificity remained unconfirmed.

TCRalpha and TCRbeta libraries used 5'RACE with constant-segment primers and UMIs. Via MiXCR, TCRdb re-called the 5' RACE reads, giving one row per CDR3 protein. The table lists approximately 260,000 distinct CDR3 sequences, 15% to 20% of them singletons. This clonotype was observed a few times. The antigen is unknown. Germline lookup yields CDR1 SGHRS and CDR2 YFSETQ. This CDR3 region has 16 residues. V was shortened by 3 bases and J by 5 bases, with 18 bases between the two germline ends. This chain links TRBV5-1 with TRBJ2-1; the D gene is possibly TRBD1 (5 bases). Sample: PBMCs or a T cell subset sorted from them (not recorded which). This receptor was identified in a man aged 18 to 35 who had mild COVID-19 (a few samples of this study predate the infection). Cell type and time point are not known. CDR3 in amino acids: CASSYARDSKNNEQFF. As DNA, the CDR3 is TGCGCCAGCAGCTACGCCCGAGACAGCAAAAACAATGAGCAGTTCTTC.